This T cell receptor (beta chain) came from a study of response to subunit inactivated influenza vaccine. Each CDR3 protein is one row after TCRdb ran MiXCR on the RT-PCR reads. This table has a few hundred thousand distinct CDR3 sequences, roughly 9.7% appearing once. A word on this clonotype: Its antigen is still unknown.

The CDR3 has 14 residues. Germline V lookup: CDR1 MNHEY, CDR2 SVGAGI. V lost 0 bases, J lost 4 bases, and 7 bases lay in between. Regarding the study as a whole: With each seasonal influenza vaccination, the authors suggested, few new T cells are recruited.

This receptor was identified in a middle-aged man who received an inactivated influenza vaccine. This sequence joins TRBV6-5 and TRBJ2-1; no reliable D call. Sequenced here: PBMCs from blood, sampled about 6 weeks after vaccination. In DNA, the CDR3 is TGTGCCAGCAGTTACTCTCTAGGGTACAATGAGCAGTTCTTC. Translating gives CASSYSLGYNEQFF.